This T cell receptor beta chain appears in the sequencing data of a study of regulatory T cells in long-lasting Graves disease. This clonotype was counted at least ten times. Through Arm-PCR of CDR3 regions and iRepertoire HTBI primers, TCR beta libraries were built. One entry per CDR3 protein results from TCRdb running MiXCR on the multiplex PCR reads. The data show 530,000 or so distinct CDR3 sequences, about 14% seen once. This CDR3 has 15 residues. The V gene end was trimmed by 2 bases and the J gene end by 5 bases; junction bases not matched to a gene: 7. The time point: newly diagnosed GD, antithyroid drugs for less than 3 months. There was RNA extracted from PBMCs, and the TCR library was made from it. The sample was also reused in another study, on T cells in Graves' hyperthyroidism and ophthalmopathy. That source reports: Graves' hyperthyroidism was deemed stable given no ophthalmopathy progression within 18 months. HTBI primers were employed in a first-round RT-PCR of the TCR CDR3.

V usage is TRBV12-3 or TRBV12-4 and J usage is TRBJ2-3, with TRBD2 matching 7 bases. The sequences come from peripheral blood mononuclear cells (PBMCs), collected at new diagnosis, from a patient treated with antithyroid drugs. The sequence came from a man aged 30 to 45 with Graves disease. CDR3 loop: CASSLLVAGEDTQYF. The CDR3 nucleotides read TGTGCCAGCAGTTTACTAGTTGCGGGGGAAGATACGCAGTATTTT.